This is a list of T cell receptor beta chains from one sample in a study of regulatory T cells in long-lasting Graves disease. A single record per CDR3 protein comes from TCRdb applying MiXCR to the multiplex PCR reads. The sample holds about 540,000 distinct CDR3 sequences, roughly 13% seen once. A further study also used this sample, focusing on T cells in Graves' hyperthyroidism and ophthalmopathy.

The material was peripheral blood mononuclear cells (PBMCs), obtained at new diagnosis, from a patient treated with antithyroid drugs. The source of these receptors is a man younger than 40 with Graves disease. CDR3s include the opening cysteine and the closing phenylalanine or tryptophan.

j_call v_call cdr3_aa
TRBJ2-5 TRBV4-1 CASSPSGSLQETQYF
TRBJ1-1 TRBV7-2 CATRRDRASVNTEAFF
TRBJ1-4 TRBV3-1 CASSRKLTDDRENEKLFF
TRBJ1-1 TRBV29-1 CSVEGGSWGAFSEAFF
TRBJ1-1 TRBV18 CASSPPRTAGNTEAFF
TRBJ2-7 TRBV27 CASSSRSGPGTGSLSLLHEQYF
TRBJ1-1 TRBV7-9 CASRIPGTMNTEAFF
TRBJ2-5 TRBV27 CASSPPPWDRETQYF
TRBJ2-2 TRBV10-1 CASSAGTARTGELFF
TRBJ2-7 TRBV5-1 CASSSGVHSSYEQYF
TRBJ1-2 TRBV29-1 CSVDRTGTLYGYTF
TRBJ2-1 TRBV3-1 CASSQPGLAGINEQFF
TRBJ1-4 TRBV7-6 CASSLEGWSTNEKLFF
TRBJ1-1 TRBV4-1 CASSQVTGTEAFF
TRBJ2-7 TRBV5-1 CASSSGTLVDDEQYF
TRBJ2-5 TRBV25-1 CASSESTGQETQYF
TRBJ2-3 TRBV12-3/TRBV12-4 CASSLTEPTDTQYF
TRBJ2-3 TRBV7-9 CATLEGGDTQYF
TRBJ1-5 TRBV2 CASSEGLGQVNQPQHF
TRBJ2-1 TRBV20-1 CSARPEANEQFF
TRBJ1-2 TRBV7-9 CASSLAGAGYTF
TRBJ2-7 TRBV30 CAWRFRDTRRSYEQYF
TRBJ1-3 TRBV12-3/TRBV12-4 CASSPRTAAKNTIYF
TRBJ2-1 TRBV11-1 CASSSRLGGVRGEQFF
TRBJ1-1 TRBV11-2 CASSPQGGGEAFF
TRBJ2-1 TRBV7-3 CASSPTSGRTLYNEQFF
TRBJ2-7 TRBV27 CASSLKVPPSYEQYF
TRBJ2-7 TRBV2 CASLGGLIYEQYF
TRBJ1-5 TRBV29-1 CSVIEQADNQPQHF
TRBJ1-1 TRBV20-1 CSVRIAGNTEAFF
TRBJ2-7 TRBV5-1 CASSLTSGRAPREQYF
TRBJ2-7 TRBV18 CASSPPRRISYEQYF
TRBJ1-2 TRBV20-1 CSARDGTVSIYGYTF
TRBJ1-2 TRBV20-1 CSASEPTGEAYGYTF
TRBJ2-1 TRBV11-3 CASSSGTSGRGLDEQFF
TRBJ2-7 TRBV28 CVSSLGPTYEQYF
TRBJ2-3 TRBV12-3/TRBV12-4 CASSPTMSGWADTQYF
TRBJ2-7 TRBV2 CASSGDYLSGYEQYF
TRBJ1-5 TRBV7-9 CASSLEEGMPQHF
TRBJ2-2 TRBV28 CASSLTGVGGELFF
TRBJ2-6 TRBV12-3/TRBV12-4 CASRGQGSGANVLTF
TRBJ1-2 TRBV5-1 CASSAVPRGANYGYTF
TRBJ1-3 TRBV5-1 CASSLVGGLENTIYF
TRBJ1-3 TRBV25-1 CASSEGARGHTIYF
TRBJ1-4 TRBV12-3/TRBV12-4 CASSFRGPNEKLFF
TRBJ2-3 TRBV5-1 CASSKDVGGARADTQYF
TRBJ1-2 TRBV10-3 CAISESGYGYTF
TRBJ2-1 TRBV29-1 CSVVWTSSYNEQFF
TRBJ2-3 TRBV20-1 CSATEISTDTQYF
TRBJ2-4 TRBV28 CASSLWSSTGGRNIQYF
TRBJ2-7 TRBV2 CASNPRTPTYEQYF
TRBJ2-1 TRBV27 CASSLRASGASYNEQFF
TRBJ2-5 TRBV6-5 CASSYRDKERETQYF
TRBJ2-7 TRBV20-1 CSASAWKTYEQYF
TRBJ1-5 TRBV20-1 CSASNNGNQPQHF
TRBJ2-7 TRBV12-3/TRBV12-4 CASSSQGFSYEQYF
TRBJ2-5 TRBV3-1 CASSARQERGTQYF
TRBJ2-1 TRBV6-2/TRBV6-3 CASSLESYEQFF
TRBJ2-3 TRBV10-3 CAISAGQGFVDTQYF